The entry below describes one T cell receptor (beta chain). The antigen is not known. Sample time point: week 5, during vaccination. A 20-mer mutant IDH1 peptide at 300 ug was injected subcutaneously with topical imiquimod. Profiling relied on immunoSEQ multiplex PCR, and the TCRdb table lists in-frame clones only, not all of them. The table lists roughly 40,000 clones, 80% to 95% of them singletons. The CDR3 spans 13 residues. In germline, CDR1 is MNHNS, CDR2 SASEGT. Trimming removed 2 bases from V and 4 bases from J, with 9 bases in between. These data are taken from a study of a mutant IDH1 vaccine in newly diagnosed glioma. Study-wide background: Vaccination was launched 4-6 weeks after radiotherapy alone, or with temozolomide cycles.

The sample here was PBMCs, taken from a glioma patient whose treatment included an IDH1 peptide vaccine. The chain combines TRBV6-1 with TRBJ2-7; no firm D call. The TCR sequence derives from a man aged 50 to 59 with glioma. The CDR3 region is CASSEWPAYEQYF. The CDR3 coding sequence is TGTGCCAGCAGTGAATGGCCAGCGTACGAGCAGTACTTC.